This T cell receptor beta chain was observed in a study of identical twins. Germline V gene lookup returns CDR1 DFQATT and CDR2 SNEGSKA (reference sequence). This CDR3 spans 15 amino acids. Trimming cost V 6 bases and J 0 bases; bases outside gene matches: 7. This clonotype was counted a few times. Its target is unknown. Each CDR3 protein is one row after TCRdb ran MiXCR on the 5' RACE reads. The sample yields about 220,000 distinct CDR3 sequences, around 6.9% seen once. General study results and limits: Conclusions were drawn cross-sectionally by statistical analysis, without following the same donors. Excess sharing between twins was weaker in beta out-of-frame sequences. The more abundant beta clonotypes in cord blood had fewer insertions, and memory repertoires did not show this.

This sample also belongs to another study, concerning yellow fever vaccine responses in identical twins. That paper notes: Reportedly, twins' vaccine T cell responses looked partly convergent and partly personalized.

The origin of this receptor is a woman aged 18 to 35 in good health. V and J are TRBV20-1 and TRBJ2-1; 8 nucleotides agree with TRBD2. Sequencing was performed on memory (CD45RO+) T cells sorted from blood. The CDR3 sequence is CSAERGTYSYNEQFF. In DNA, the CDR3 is TGCAGTGCAGAGCGGGGGACCTACTCCTACAATGAGCAGTTCTTC.